The TCR beta chain under discussion was sequenced for a study of T cell changes during pregnancy in multiple sclerosis. The data were produced by immunoSEQ multiplex PCR, yet TCRdb's version contains in-frame clones alone and is incomplete. The sample lists approximately 44,000 clones, 91% occurring once. From germline, CDR1 is MNHEY and CDR2 SVGAGI. The length of the CDR3 is 13 residues. With 0 bases clipped from V and 8 bases from J, the junction kept 0 bases outside the gene matches. The source is a female donor in good health, enrolled as a control in a pregnancy study. The chain uses TRBV6-5 and TRBJ1-3, with TRBD1 identical over 8 bases. Sequenced here: CD4+ T cells from peripheral blood mononuclear cells, sampled in the second trimester of pregnancy. The chain's CDR3 is CASSYSRGHTIYF. The CDR3 DNA is TGTGCCAGCAGTTACTCCAGGGGGCACACCATATATTTT.